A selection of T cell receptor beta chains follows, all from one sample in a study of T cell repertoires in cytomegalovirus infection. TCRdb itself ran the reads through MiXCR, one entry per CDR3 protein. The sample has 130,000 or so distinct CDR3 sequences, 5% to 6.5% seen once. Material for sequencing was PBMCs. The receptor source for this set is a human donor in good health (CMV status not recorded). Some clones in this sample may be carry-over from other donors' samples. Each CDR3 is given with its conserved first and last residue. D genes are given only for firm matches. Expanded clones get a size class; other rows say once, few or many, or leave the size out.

CASSLAGGWGSTEAFF	TGTGCCAGCAGCTTAGCGGGTGGATGGGGTAGCACTGAAGCTTTCTTT	NA	TRBV7-8	TRBJ1-1	many
CASSDTLAGAPTTQYF	TGTGCCAGCAGTGATACCCTAGCGGGGGCCCCTACTACCCAGTACTTC	TRBD2	TRBV2	TRBJ2-5	NA
CASSLTLVETQYF	TGTGCCAGCAGCTTAACGTTGGTAGAGACCCAGTACTTC	NA	TRBV7-2	TRBJ2-5	many
CSALGADTDTQYF	TGCAGTGCTTTAGGGGCAGACACAGATACGCAGTATTTT	NA	TRBV20-1	TRBJ2-3	few
CASSSMDRAAGYTF	TGTGCCAGCAGCTCCATGGACAGGGCGGCTGGCTACACCTTC	TRBD1	TRBV3-1	TRBJ1-2	NA
CASSLKAYAETQYF	TGTGCCAGCAGTCTAAAAGCTTATGCGGAGACCCAGTACTTC	NA	TRBV7-2	TRBJ2-5	many
CASSQPRSTPHNEQFF	TGCGCCAGCAGTCAACCCAGGAGCACTCCCCACAATGAGCAGTTCTTC	NA	TRBV23-1	TRBJ2-1	NA
CASSREGQGNTGELFF	TGTGCCAGCAGCCGCGAGGGACAGGGGAACACCGGGGAGCTGTTTTTT	TRBD1	TRBV6-2/TRBV6-3	TRBJ2-2	few
CASSLEQRGIDTQYF	TGTGCCAGCAGCTTAGAGCAGCGGGGAATAGATACGCAGTATTTT	TRBD2	TRBV7-2	TRBJ2-3	many
CSVEGQVRKETQYF	TGCAGCGTTGAAGGTCAGGTTCGGAAGGAGACCCAGTACTTC	NA	TRBV29-1	TRBJ2-5	few
CASSSPSGGFSYNEQFF	TGTGCCAGCAGCTCCCCCAGCGGGGGGTTTTCCTACAATGAGCAGTTCTTC	TRBD2	TRBV12-3/TRBV12-4	TRBJ2-1	many
CASSGQSETYEQYF	TGTGCCAGTAGCGGACAGTCTGAGACCTACGAGCAGTACTTC	NA	TRBV19	TRBJ2-7	many
CASSPELGGGHF	TGTGCCAGCAGCCCCGAACTTGGAGGAGGGCACTTC	NA	TRBV2	TRBJ2-7	NA
CASSPGGPGEAKNIQYF	TGTGCCAGCAGCCCGGGGGGGCCAGGGGAGGCCAAAAACATTCAGTACTTC	TRBD2	TRBV7-3	TRBJ2-4	many
CASRGGQVEGPQHF	TGTGCCAGCAGAGGAGGACAGGTAGAGGGGCCCCAGCATTTT	TRBD1	TRBV2	TRBJ1-5	few
CASSLASRVNTEAFF	TGTGCCAGCAGCTTGGCTTCTCGGGTGAACACTGAAGCTTTCTTT	NA	TRBV5-4	TRBJ1-1	many
CSASPAPTNQPQHF	TGCAGTGCTAGTCCAGCGCCTACCAATCAGCCCCAGCATTTT	NA	TRBV20-1	TRBJ1-5	many
CASSFPGQGNSPLHF	TGTGCCAGCAGTTTTCCGGGACAGGGAAATTCACCCCTCCACTTT	TRBD1	TRBV28	TRBJ1-6	few
CASSLRQPSTNTQYF	TGTGCCAGCAGCTTAAGGCAGCCCTCAACAAATACGCAGTATTTT	NA	TRBV7-2	TRBJ2-3	many
CATSRNPGLGDNEQFF	TGTGCCACCAGCAGAAATCCGGGACTGGGGGACAATGAGCAGTTCTTC	NA	TRBV15	TRBJ2-1	few
CASSYAGTGPYEQYF	TGTGCCAGCAGTTACGCCGGGACAGGGCCCTACGAGCAGTACTTC	TRBD1	TRBV6-5	TRBJ2-7	many
CASSQAGALATQYF	TGTGCCAGCAGTCAAGCGGGGGCCTTAGCTACCCAGTACTTC	TRBD2	TRBV7-9	TRBJ2-5	many
CASSLGNRPLYEAFF	TGTGCCAGCAGTTTAGGGAACAGACCTCTCTATGAAGCTTTCTTT	NA	TRBV28	TRBJ1-1	many
CASSLAPAAGETQYF	TGTGCCAGCAGCTTAGCCCCCGCGGCTGGAGAGACCCAGTACTTC	NA	TRBV7-2	TRBJ2-5	many
CASSDGTGGLNEQFF	TGCGCCAGCAGCGACGGGACAGGGGGTTTGAATGAGCAGTTCTTC	TRBD1	TRBV5-1	TRBJ2-1	NA
CASMGQMNTEAFF	TGTGCCAGTATGGGACAGATGAACACTGAAGCTTTCTTT	TRBD1	TRBV19	TRBJ1-1	few
CSARVAGDDTDTQYF	TGCAGTGCTAGAGTTGCGGGGGACGACACAGATACGCAGTATTTT	TRBD2	TRBV20-1	TRBJ2-3	many
CASSIRTVNSPLHF	TGTGCCAGCAGTATCAGGACGGTAAATTCACCCCTCCACTTT	NA	TRBV6-5	TRBJ1-6	NA